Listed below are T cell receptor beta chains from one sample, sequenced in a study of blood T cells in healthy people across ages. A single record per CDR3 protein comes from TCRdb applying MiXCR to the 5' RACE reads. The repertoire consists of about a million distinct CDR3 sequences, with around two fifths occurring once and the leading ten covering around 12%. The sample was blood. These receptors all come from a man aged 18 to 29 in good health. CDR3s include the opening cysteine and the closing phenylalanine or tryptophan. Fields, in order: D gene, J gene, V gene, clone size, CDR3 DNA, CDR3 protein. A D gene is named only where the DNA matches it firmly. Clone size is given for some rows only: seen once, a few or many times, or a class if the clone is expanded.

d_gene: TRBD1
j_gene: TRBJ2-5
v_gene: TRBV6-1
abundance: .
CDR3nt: TGTGCCAGCAGGGTGGGACAGGGGAGTGAGACCCAGTACTTC
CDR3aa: CASRVGQGSETQYF

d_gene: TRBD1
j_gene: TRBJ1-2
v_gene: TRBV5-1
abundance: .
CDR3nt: TGCGCCAGCAGCACGGGACAGTTAGAATACTACACCTTC
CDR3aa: CASSTGQLEYYTF

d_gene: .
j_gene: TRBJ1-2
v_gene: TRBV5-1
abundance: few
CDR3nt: .
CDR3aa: CASSTGQAFGNGYTF

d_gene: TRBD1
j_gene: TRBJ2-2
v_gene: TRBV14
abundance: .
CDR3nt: TGTGCCAGCAGCCCTACCTTAAGAAGACAGGGAACGGCCGGGGAGCTGTTTTTT
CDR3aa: CASSPTLRRQGTAGELFF

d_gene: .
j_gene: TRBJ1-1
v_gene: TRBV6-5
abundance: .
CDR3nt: TGTGCCAGCAGTCGTGGCAGTTACACTTCTGAAGCTTTCTTT
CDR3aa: CASSRGSYTSEAFF

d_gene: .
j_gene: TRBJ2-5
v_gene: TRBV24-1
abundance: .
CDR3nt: TGTGCCACCAGTGAAACTGACAAGTGGGAGACCCAGTACTTC
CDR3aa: CATSETDKWETQYF

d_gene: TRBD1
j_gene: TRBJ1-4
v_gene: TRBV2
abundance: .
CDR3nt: TGTGCCAGCAGCCGACTCGCCAGGGGGCTCACTAATGAAAAACTGTTTTTT
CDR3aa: CASSRLARGLTNEKLFF

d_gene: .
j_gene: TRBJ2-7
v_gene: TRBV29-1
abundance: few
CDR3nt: TGCAGCGTTTTAGACAGGAGCTCCTACGAGCAGTACTTC
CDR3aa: CSVLDRSSYEQYF

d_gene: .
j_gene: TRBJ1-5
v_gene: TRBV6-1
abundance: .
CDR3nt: TGTGCCAGCAGTGAATTGGATCCTAAGGATCAGCCCCAGCATTTT
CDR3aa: CASSELDPKDQPQHF

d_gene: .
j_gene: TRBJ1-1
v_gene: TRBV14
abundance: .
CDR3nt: TGTGCCAGCAGCCAAGGACCAGTTGAAGCTTTCTTT
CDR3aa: CASSQGPVEAFF

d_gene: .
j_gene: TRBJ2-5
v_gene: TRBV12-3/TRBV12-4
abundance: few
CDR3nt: TGTGCCAGCAGTCTCGGGCGGCTGTACCAAGAGACCCAGTACTTC
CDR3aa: CASSLGRLYQETQYF

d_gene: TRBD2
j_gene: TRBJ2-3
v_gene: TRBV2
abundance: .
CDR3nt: TGTGCCAGAGGGACTAGCGGGGACACAGATACGCAGTATTTT
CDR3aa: CARGTSGDTDTQYF

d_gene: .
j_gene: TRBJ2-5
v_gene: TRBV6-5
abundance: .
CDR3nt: TGTGCCAGCAGTTACTTGAGACGTGCATCCACGACACAAGAGACCCAGTACTTC
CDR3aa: CASSYLRRASTTQETQYF

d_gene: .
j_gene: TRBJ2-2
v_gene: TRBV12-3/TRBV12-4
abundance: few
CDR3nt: TGTGCCAGCAGTCGTCTCCTGGGTGGGGGCTTCACCGGGGAGCTGTTTTTT
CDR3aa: CASSRLLGGGFTGELFF

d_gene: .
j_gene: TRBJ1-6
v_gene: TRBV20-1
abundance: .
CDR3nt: TGCAGTGCAATACCCCTCCGGGACTTTGTCAATTCACCCCTCCACTTT
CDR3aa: CSAIPLRDFVNSPLHF

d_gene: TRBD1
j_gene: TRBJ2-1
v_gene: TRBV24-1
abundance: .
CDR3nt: TGTGCCACCAGTGAGATCGGGACAGGGGTCCGGGACAATGAGCAGTTCTTC
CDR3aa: CATSEIGTGVRDNEQFF

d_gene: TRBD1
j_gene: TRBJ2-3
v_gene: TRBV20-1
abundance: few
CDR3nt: TGCAGTGCTGTGGCCGGGACAGGGACCACAGATACGCAGTATTTT
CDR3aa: CSAVAGTGTTDTQYF

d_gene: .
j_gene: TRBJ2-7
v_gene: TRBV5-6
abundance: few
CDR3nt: TGTGCCAGCAGCCTGGTTGGGGTTGGCGAGCAGTACTTC
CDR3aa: CASSLVGVGEQYF

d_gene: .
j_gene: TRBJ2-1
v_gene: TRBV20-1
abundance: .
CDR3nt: TGCAGTGCCACCGTCCGAGGCAGGGGATTTGAGCAGTTCTTC
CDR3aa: CSATVRGRGFEQFF

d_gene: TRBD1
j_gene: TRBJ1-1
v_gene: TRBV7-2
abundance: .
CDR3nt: TGTGCCAGCAGCTACACAGGGGCGTACACTGAAGCTTTCTTT
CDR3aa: CASSYTGAYTEAFF

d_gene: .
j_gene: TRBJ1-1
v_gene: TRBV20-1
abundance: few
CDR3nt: TGCAGTGCTAGAGATCGTATTACCTCAGCAGTCACTGAAGCTTTCTTT
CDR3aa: CSARDRITSAVTEAFF

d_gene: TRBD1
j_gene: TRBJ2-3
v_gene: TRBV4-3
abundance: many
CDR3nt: TGCGCCAGCAGCCAAGCGGACAGGGGGGGCACAGATACGCAGTATTTT
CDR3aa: CASSQADRGGTDTQYF

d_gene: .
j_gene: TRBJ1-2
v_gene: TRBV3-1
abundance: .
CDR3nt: TGTGCCAGCAGCCAAGGGGGCAGCCCCTATGGCTACACCTTC
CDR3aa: CASSQGGSPYGYTF

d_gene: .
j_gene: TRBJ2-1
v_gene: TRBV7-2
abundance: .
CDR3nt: TGTGCCAGCAGCTTGGCCCCTTCCTACAATGAGCAGTTCTTC
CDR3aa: CASSLAPSYNEQFF

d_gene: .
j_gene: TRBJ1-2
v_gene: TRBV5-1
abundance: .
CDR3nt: TGCGCCAGCAGCTTATCGCAGGGAGGGAATGGCTACACCTTC
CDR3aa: CASSLSQGGNGYTF

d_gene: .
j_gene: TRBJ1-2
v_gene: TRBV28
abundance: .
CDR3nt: TGTGCCAGCAGTTTCCTGATGAATACGGGGATTTGGGGCTACACCTTC
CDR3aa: CASSFLMNTGIWGYTF

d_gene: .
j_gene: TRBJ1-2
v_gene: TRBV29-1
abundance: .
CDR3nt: TGCAGCGTTGGTGAGGGGAAGGGAACCTATGGCTACACCTTC
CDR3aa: CSVGEGKGTYGYTF

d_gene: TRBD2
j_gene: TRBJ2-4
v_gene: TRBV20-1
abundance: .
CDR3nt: TGCAGTGCTAGCCTACGGACTAGCGGGGGGGAAAACATTCAGTACTTC
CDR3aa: CSASLRTSGGENIQYF

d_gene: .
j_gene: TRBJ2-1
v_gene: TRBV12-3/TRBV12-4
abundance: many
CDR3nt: TGTGCCAGCAGTTTAGGGACCGGGTATGAGCAGTTCTTC
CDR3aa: CASSLGTGYEQFF

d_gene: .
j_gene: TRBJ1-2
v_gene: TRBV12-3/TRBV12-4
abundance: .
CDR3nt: TGTGCCAGCAGTGTTCAGGGAAAGGGAGGCTACACCTTC
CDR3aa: CASSVQGKGGYTF

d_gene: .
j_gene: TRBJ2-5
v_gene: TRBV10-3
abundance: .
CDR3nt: TGTGCCATCAGTGAGTCGAACAATGAGCAGTACTTC
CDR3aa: CAISESNNEQYF

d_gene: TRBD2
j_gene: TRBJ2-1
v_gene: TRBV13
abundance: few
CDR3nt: TGTGCCAGCAGCTTAGACAGACCGGGACTAGCGGGGGGGCAGAATGAGCAGTTCTTC
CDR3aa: CASSLDRPGLAGGQNEQFF

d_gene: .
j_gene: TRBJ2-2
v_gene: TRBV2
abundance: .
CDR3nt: TGTGCCAGCAGTAAGGACGGGTCCAACACCGGGGAGCTGTTTTTT
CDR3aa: CASSKDGSNTGELFF

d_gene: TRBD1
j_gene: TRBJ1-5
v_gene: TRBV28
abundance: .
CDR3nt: TGTGCCAGCAGGCGACAGGGGGTTGAGCCCCAGCATTTT
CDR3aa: CASRRQGVEPQHF

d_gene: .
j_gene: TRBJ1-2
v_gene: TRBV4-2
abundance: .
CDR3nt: TGTGCCAGCAGCCAAGATCCCTTTACACCTAACTATGGCTGCACCTTC
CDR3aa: CASSQDPFTPNYGCTF

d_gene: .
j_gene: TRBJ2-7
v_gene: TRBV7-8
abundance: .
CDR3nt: TGTGCCAGCAGCGAGACTAACTACGAGCAGTACTTC
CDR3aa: CASSETNYEQYF

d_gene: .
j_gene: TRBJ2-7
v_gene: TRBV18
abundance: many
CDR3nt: TGTGCCAGCTCACCGTACGAGGCGAGCTCCTACGAGCAGTACTTC
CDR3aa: CASSPYEASSYEQYF

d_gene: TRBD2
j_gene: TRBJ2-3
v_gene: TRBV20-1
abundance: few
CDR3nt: TGCAGTGCTTTTTCGGGACTATTTACAGATACGCAGTATTTT
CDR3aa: CSAFSGLFTDTQYF

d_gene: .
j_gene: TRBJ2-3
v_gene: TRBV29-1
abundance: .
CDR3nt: TGCAGCGTTTATAGCACAGATACGCAGTATTTT
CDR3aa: CSVYSTDTQYF

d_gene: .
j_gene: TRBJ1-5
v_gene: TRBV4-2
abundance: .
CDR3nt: TGTGCCAGCAGCCAAGAAAGCGTGGGGTTGAATCAGCCCCAGCATTTT
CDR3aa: CASSQESVGLNQPQHF

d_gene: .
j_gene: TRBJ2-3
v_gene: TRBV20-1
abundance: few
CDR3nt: TGCAGTGCTAGAGAAAGGTGGGCTAACCCGCAGTATTTT
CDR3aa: CSARERWANPQYF

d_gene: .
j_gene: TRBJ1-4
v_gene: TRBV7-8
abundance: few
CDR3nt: TGTGCCAGCAGCTTAGAGTCGGAAGGGAATGAAAAACTGTTTTTT
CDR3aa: CASSLESEGNEKLFF

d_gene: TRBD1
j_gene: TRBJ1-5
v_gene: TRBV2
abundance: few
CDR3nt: TGTGCCAGCAGGGGACAGGGAGGTCAGCCCCAGCATTTT
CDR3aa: CASRGQGGQPQHF

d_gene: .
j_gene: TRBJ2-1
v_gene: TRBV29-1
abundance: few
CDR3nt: TGCAGCGCGATGGGGGCGGGGGTGGAGCAGTTCTTC
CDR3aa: CSAMGAGVEQFF

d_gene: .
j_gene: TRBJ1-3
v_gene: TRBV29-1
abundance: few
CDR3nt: TGCAGCGCCAGTAGCCAGGCGGGAAACACCATATATTTT
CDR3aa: CSASSQAGNTIYF

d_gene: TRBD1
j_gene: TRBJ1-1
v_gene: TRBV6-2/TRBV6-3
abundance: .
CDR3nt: TGTGCCAGCAGTCGAAACTTCCGGGACAGGGGATTTATGACTGAAGCTTTCTTT
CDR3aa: CASSRNFRDRGFMTEAFF

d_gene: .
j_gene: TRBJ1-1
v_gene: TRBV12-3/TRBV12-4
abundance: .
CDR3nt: TGTGCCAGCACCTACTTCACTGAAGCTTTCTTT
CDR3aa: CASTYFTEAFF

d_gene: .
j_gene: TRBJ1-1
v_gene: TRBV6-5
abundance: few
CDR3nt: TGTGCCAGCAGTCCCGGACGGATCACTGAAGCTTTCTTT
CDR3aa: CASSPGRITEAFF

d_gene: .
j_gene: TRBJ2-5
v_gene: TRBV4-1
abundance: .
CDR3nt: TGCGCCAGCAGCCAAGTGGGGCGTAGCCAAGAGACCCAGTACTTC
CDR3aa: CASSQVGRSQETQYF

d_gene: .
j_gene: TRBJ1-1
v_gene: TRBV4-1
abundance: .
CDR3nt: TGCGCCAGCAGCCAATTGATACCGGCCCTGAACACTGAAGCTTTCTTT
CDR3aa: CASSQLIPALNTEAFF

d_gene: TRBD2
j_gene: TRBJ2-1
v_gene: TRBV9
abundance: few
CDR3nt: TGTGCCAGCAGCGCCCGACTAGCGGGGGGGTACAATGAGCAGTTCTTC
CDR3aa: CASSARLAGGYNEQFF

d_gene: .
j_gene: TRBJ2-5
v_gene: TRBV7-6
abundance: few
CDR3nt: TGTGCCAGCAGCTTAGGAGGGACCGGGGTTCAAGAGACCCAGTACTTC
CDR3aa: CASSLGGTGVQETQYF